This entry describes one T cell receptor beta chain. It has no known antigen specificity. No base qualities exist here, and no much larger clone lies one base off it. Inclusive of the bounding cysteine and phenylalanine, the CDR3 is 17 residues long. Solely the CDR3 DNA is kept, with 51 bases framed from the first base. Cut back by 2 bases and 0 bases, the V and J ends lie 12 bases apart. In the germline V gene, CDR1 corresponds to SGHTS and CDR2 to YDEGEE. This specimen comes from a study of shared clonotypes between healthy human individuals (dated by TCRdb to the early 2020s). For context, the study as a whole: The cohort included three men and two women between 18 and 49 years of age. For each donor, CD4 naive and CD4 memory were each run on three plates, CD8 naive on two plates, and CD8 memory on one plate. To estimate repertoire size and how much clonotypes are shared between individuals, the study performed deep sequencing of blood TCR repertoires from a few healthy adults. Different laboratories and diverse techniques were used to prepare libraries and sequence TCR repertoires, to increase sequencing depth and limit assay-specific biases. Each donor's leukapheresis produced roughly between roughly 0.94 and 9.5 billion PBMCs.

For the CD8 naive samples, CD45RO-negative cells were positively selected for CCR7, yielding a CD45RA+CCR7+ population from which TemRA cells were excluded. The donors were healthy, HIV-negative adults who had no recently reported acute infections or vaccinations. Every donor was a Caucasian adult residing in Nashville, Tennessee, USA. After blood collection by leukapheresis, PBMCs were isolated using Ficoll-Histopaque density gradient centrifugation and then cryopreserved in the vapor phase of liquid nitrogen. Analytical flow cytometry was used to check the purity and quantity of each magnetically sorted T cell population. Genomic DNA was isolated from every sorted fraction and measured by UV absorbance on a Nanodrop 2000c. Using the deep immunoSEQ assay, TCR CDR3 regions were amplified from genomic DNA by multiplex PCR. Genomic DNA extracted from each cell subset was distributed evenly over all wells of several immunoSEQ 96-well plates, and each plate served as one replicate. Each replicate PCR for sorted subsets received about 200 ng genomic DNA, equal to 30,000 or so T cell genomes. The purified libraries were quantified using a Qubit 3.0 fluorometer, sized with a Bioanalyzer 2100, and then quantified again using the KAPA Library Quantification kit. Every immunoSEQ 96-well plate was sequenced on a dedicated single-read 150-cycle Illumina NextSeq 550 flow cell. Concerning the study's data processing: The immunoSEQ output contained only junctional sequences without quality scores, so filtering could not match that applied to full-length reads. Sequences were annotated with PyIR, a Python wrapper for IgBLAST v1.9, using IMGT germline references to assign V/J genes and CDR3. Any read was removed if the V/J assignment was weak (E-value above 1e-6), the CDR3 was missing, or the read contained stop codons, out-of-frame junctions, or ambiguous translated residues. V3J clonotypes were defined as sequences sharing the same inferred V gene, J gene, and CDR3 amino acid sequence. The percentage overlap between two repertoires was calculated by dividing the number of shared unique clonotypes by the size of the smaller repertoire. RTK rarefaction, the Chao1 estimator, and Recon v2.1 estimates of unobserved clonotypes were used to assess repertoire richness. Generation probabilities for all TCRbeta clonotypes obtained by the gDNA method from four donors were computed using OLGA. This immuneACCESS table, as held by TCRdb, lists in-frame sequences with V and J called but not all clones. Of the missing ones, under half trace to an unresolved V gene in checked studies; the others have no known cause. V, J and clone size derive from that table, while D and trimming were established from the DNA sequence. The table for this sample lists hundreds of thousands of clones; around 95% of them were counted only once. 0.11% of the sample goes to the ten largest clones.

The paper as a whole reports these results and caveats: The genetic and exposure-history diversity represented was limited by the small number of donors. Pairwise subsampling indicated that sequencing depth was expected to affect the degree of clonotype sharing among donors. Even with the large sequencing depth, rarefaction of the sorted-subset datasets indicated that sequencing was incomplete. Naive subsets generally had larger estimated clonotype richness than memory subsets. Sampling was limited to blood, and TCR repertoires in tissue likely differ from TCR repertoires in blood. Across a few donors, about 4.5% of naive CD4, approximately 4% of naive CD8, 2.3% of memory CD4, and about 0.4% of memory CD8 clonotypes were shared. Clonotypes shared by all four sorted-subset donors showed higher generation probabilities than non-shared clonotypes.

The V and J genes are TRBV5-8 and TRBJ2-6; the D gene is perhaps TRBD1, from 6 matching bases. The origin of this receptor is a woman aged 25 to 39 in good health. Sequences were obtained from naive CD8+ T cells sorted from blood. In light of the paper, this sample's cell subset or site label describes: CD45RA+CCR7+. The nucleotide sequence is given as TGTGCCAGCAGCTTATGGGACATCGTCTCTGGGGCCAACGTCCTGACTTTC. Translated, this is CASSLWDIVSGANVLTF.